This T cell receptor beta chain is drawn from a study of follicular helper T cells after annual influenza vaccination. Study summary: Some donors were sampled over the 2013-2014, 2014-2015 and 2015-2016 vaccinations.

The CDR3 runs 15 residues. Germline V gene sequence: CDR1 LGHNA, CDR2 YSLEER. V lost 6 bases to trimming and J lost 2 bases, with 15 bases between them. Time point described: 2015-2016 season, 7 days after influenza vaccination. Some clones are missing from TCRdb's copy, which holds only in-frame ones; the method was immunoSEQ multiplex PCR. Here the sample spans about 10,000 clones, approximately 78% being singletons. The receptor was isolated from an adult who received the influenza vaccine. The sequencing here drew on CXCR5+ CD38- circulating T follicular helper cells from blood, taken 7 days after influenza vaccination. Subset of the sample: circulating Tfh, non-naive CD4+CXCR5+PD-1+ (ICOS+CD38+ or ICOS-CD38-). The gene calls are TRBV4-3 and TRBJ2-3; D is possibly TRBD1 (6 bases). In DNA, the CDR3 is TGCGCCAGCAGTTCGCAGGGGCAACACACAGATACGCAGTATTTT. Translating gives CASSSQGQHTDTQYF.